The clone carrying this TCR beta chain was counted once. What it binds is not known. The table came from immunoSEQ multiplex PCR; TCRdb's copy has only in-frame clones and leaves some out. The top ten clones hold about 10% of a sample with roughly 350,000 clones, 86% of them seen once. These data belong to a study of Ad26.COV2.S vaccination and SARS-CoV-2 variants. Described treatment: 19 received Ad26.COV2.S at low or high dose, single or two shots; several received placebo; per-sample allocation not given. Day 63 following the first vaccine or placebo injection was when the samples were taken. An adult donor aged 18-55 years was enrolled in Boston. The CDR3 has 16 amino acids. The trim removed 3 bases at V and 5 bases at J, leaving 13 bases unmatched. Per germline, CDR1 SGHTA and CDR2 FQGNSA. Overall study results and limits: Vaccinated and placebo-treated recipients had similar non-spike TCR breadth. Substantial breadth was reportedly displayed by spike-specific CD8+ and CD4+ T cell responses after vaccination.

The material sequenced was peripheral blood, taken in a trial of Ad26.COV2.S vaccine versus placebo. V usage is TRBV7-2 and J usage is TRBJ2-7; 7 bases are a match to TRBD1. The TCR originated in a person aged 18-65 years who received the Ad26.COV2.S COVID-19 vaccine or a placebo. For the CDR3, the DNA is TGTGCCAGCAGCTTTAACGGACAGGTATCGAGGAACGAGCAGTACTTC. This encodes CASSFNGQVSRNEQYF.